This T cell receptor beta chain was observed in a study of blood T cell repertoires in COVID-19. The CDR3 is 16 residues long. Germline values: CDR1 SGHRS, CDR2 YFSETQ. Unmatched junction bases numbered 7, after V lost 0 bases and J lost 3 bases. Here immunoSEQ multiplex PCR was the method, and the copy in TCRdb shows in-frame clones only, minus some. This table holds 150,000 to 250,000 clones, around 94% found once. This clonotype was sampled from a man aged 30 to 45 with COVID-19, enrolled during active disease. The sample was peripheral blood. The chain links TRBV5-1 to TRBJ1-1, with 8 bases aligning to TRBD1. CDR3 protein: CASSLVGQAQDTEAFF. CDR3 nucleotides: TGCGCCAGCAGCTTGGTGGGACAGGCCCAGGACACTGAAGCTTTCTTT.